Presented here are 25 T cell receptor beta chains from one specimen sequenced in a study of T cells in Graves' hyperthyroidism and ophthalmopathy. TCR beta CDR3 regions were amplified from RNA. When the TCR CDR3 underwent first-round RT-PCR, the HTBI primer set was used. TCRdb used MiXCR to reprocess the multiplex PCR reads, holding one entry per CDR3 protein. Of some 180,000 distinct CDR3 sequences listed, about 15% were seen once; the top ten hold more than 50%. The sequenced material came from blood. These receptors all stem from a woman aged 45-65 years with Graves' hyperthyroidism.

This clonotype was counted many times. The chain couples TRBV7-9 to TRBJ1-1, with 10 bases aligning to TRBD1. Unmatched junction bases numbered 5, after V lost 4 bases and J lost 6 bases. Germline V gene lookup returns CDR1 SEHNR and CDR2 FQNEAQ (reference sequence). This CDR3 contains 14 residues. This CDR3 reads CASSSRTGGPEAFF. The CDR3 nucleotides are TGTGCCAGCAGCTCCCGGACAGGGGGTCCTGAAGCTTTCTTT.

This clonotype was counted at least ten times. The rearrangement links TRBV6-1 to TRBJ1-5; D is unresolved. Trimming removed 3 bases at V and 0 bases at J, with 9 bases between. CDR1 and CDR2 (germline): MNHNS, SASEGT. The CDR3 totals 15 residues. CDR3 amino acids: CASSDRRYSNQPQHF. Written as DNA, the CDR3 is TGTGCCAGCAGTGACAGGAGATATAGCAATCAGCCCCAGCATTTT.

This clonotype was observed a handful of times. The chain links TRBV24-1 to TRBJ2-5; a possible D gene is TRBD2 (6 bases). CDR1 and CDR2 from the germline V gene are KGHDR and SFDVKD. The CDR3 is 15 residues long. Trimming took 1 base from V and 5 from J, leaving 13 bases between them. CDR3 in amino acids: CATSDFPGVGETQYF. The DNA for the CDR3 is TGTGCCACCAGTGATTTCCCGGGAGTGGGGGAGACCCAGTACTTC.

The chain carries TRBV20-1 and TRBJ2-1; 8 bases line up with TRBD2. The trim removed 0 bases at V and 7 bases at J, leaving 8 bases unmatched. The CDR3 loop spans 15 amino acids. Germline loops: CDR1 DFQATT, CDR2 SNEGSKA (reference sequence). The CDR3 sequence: CSARDGGLVPNEQFF. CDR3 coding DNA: TGCAGTGCTAGAGATGGGGGACTAGTCCCTAATGAGCAGTTCTTC.

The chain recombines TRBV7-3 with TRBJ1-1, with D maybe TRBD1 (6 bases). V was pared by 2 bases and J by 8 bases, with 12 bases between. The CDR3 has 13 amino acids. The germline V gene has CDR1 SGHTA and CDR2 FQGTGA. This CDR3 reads CASSLYQGGEAFF. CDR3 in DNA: TGTGCCAGCAGCTTATATCAAGGGGGAGAAGCTTTCTTT.

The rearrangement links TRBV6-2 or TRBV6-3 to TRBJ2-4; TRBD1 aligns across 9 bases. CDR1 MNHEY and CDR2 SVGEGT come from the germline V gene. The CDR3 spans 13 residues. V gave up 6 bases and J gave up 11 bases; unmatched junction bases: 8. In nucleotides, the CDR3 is TGTGCCAGCAGCTCCTTGGGGGACAGGGTTCAGTACTTC. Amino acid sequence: CASSSLGDRVQYF.

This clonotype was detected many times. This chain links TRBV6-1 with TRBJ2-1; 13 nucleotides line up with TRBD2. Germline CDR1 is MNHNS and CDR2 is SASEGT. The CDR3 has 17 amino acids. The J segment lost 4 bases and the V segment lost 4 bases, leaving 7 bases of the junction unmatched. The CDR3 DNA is TGTGCCAGCAGTGGCGGACTAGCGGGAGTTCTTTACAATGAGCAGTTCTTC. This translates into CASSGGLAGVLYNEQFF.

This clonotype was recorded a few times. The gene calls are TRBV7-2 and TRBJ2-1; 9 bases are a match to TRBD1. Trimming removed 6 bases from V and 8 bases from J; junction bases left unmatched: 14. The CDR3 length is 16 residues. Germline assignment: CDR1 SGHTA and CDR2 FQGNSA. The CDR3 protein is CASSLSGTGGRYEQFF. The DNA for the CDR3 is TGTGCCAGCAGTTTATCAGGTACAGGGGGCCGCTATGAGCAGTTCTTC.

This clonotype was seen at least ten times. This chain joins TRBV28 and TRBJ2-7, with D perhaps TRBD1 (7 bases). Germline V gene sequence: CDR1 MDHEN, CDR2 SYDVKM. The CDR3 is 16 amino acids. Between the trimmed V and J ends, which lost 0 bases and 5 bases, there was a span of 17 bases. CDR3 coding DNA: TGTGCCAGCAGTTTATGGGTCGGTAGCAGGGGGGACGAGCAGTACTTC. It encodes CASSLWVGSRGDEQYF.

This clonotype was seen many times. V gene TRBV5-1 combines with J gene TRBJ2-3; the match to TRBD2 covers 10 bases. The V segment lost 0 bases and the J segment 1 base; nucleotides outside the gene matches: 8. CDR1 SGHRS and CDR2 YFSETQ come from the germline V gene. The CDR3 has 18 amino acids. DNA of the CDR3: TGCGCCAGCAGCTTGGGGACTAGCGGCCTATTGGGCACAGATACGCAGTATTTT. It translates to CASSLGTSGLLGTDTQYF.

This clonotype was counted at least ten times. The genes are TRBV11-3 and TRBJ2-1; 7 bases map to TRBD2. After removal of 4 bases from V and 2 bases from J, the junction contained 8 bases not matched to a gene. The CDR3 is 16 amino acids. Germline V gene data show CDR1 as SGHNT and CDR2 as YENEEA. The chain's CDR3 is CASSSVPGLPYNEQFF. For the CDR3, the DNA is TGTGCCAGCAGCTCAGTACCGGGACTACCCTACAATGAGCAGTTCTTC. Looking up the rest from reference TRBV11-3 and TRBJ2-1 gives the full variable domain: EAGVVQSPRYKIIEKKQPVAFWCNPISGHNTLYWYLQNLGQGPELLIRYENEEAVDDSQLPKDRFSAERLKGVDSTLKIQPAELGDSAVYLCASSSVPGLPYNEQFFGPGTRLTVL.

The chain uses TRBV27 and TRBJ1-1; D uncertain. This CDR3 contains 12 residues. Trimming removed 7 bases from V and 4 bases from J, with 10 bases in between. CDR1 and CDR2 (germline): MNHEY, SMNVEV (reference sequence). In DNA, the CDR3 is TGTGCCAGCACCAATCTAGTCACTGAAGCTTTCTTT. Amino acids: CASTNLVTEAFF.

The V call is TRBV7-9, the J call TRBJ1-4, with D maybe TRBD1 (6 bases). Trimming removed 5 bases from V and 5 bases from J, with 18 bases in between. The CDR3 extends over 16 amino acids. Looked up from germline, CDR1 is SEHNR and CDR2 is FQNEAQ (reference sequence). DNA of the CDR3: TGTGCCAGCAGCCCTCCCTCGGGACACCCAAATGAAAAACTGTTTTTT. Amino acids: CASSPPSGHPNEKLFF.

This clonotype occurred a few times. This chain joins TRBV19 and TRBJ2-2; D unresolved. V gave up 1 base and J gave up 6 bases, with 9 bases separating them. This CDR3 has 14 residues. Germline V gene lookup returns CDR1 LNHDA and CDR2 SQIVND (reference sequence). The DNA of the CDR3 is TGTGCCAGTAGTATAGGTGGGATTCCCGGGGAGCTGTTTTTT. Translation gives CASSIGGIPGELFF.

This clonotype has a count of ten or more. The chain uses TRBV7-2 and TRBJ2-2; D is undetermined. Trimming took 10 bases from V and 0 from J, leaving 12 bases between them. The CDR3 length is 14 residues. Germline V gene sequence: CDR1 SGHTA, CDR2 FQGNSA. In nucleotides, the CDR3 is TGTGCCACCATTGGGCAGCCGAACACCGGGGAGCTGTTTTTT. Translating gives CATIGQPNTGELFF.

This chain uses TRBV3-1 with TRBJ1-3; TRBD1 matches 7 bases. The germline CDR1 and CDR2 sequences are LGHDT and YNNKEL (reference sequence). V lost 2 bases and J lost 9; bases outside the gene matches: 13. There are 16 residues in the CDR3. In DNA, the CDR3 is TGTGCCAGCAGCCAATTTTCGGGACAGATGGTTAGCACCATATATTTT. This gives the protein CASSQFSGQMVSTIYF. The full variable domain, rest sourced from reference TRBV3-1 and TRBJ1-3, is DTAVSQTPKYLVTQMGNDKSIKCEQNLGHDTMYWYKQDSKKFLKIMFSYNNKELIINETVPNRFSPKSPDKAHLNLHINSLELGDSAVYFCASSQFSGQMVSTIYFGEGSWLTVV.

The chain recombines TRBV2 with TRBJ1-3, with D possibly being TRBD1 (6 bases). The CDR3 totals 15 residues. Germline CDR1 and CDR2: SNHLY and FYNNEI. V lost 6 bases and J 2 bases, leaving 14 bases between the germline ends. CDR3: CASSRAGEAGNTIYF. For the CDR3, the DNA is TGTGCCAGCAGCCGAGCAGGGGAAGCTGGAAACACCATATATTTT. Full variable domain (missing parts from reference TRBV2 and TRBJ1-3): EPEVTQTPSHQVTQMGQEVILRCVPISNHLYFYWYRQILGQKVEFLVSFYNNEISEKSEIFDDQFSVERPDGSNFTLKIRSTKLEDSAMYFCASSRAGEAGNTIYFGEGSWLTVV.

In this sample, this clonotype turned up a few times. CDR3 sequence (DNA): TGTGCCAGCAGCTTGTTTCTGGAAAGAGAGACCCAGTACTTC. Residues: CASSLFLERETQYF. V usage is TRBV5-5 and J usage is TRBJ2-5; no definite D call. In germline, CDR1 is SGHKS, CDR2 YYEKEE (reference sequence). CDR3 size: 14 residues. The V end lost 1 base, the J end lost 4 bases, and 11 bases lay between the germline ends.

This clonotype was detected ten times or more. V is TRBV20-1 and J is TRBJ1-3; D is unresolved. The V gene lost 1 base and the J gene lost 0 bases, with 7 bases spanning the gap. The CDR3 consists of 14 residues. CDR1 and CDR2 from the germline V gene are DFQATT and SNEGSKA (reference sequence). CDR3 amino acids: CSARGPISGNTIYF. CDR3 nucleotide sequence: TGCAGTGCTAGAGGTCCCATCTCTGGAAACACCATATATTTT.

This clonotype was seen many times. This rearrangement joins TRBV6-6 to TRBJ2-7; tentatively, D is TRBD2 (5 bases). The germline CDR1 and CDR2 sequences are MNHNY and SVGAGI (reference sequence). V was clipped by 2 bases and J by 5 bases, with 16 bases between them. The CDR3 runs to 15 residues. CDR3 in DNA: TGTGCCAGCAGTTACATCAGAGAGGGTGTCCACGAGCAGTACTTC. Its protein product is CASSYIREGVHEQYF.

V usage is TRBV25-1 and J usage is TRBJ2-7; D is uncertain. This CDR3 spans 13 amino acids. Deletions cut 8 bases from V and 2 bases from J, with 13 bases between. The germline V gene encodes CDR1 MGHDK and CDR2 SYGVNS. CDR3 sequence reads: CASAVFGTYEQYF. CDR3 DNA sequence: TGTGCCAGCGCGGTTTTCGGAACCTACGAGCAGTACTTC.

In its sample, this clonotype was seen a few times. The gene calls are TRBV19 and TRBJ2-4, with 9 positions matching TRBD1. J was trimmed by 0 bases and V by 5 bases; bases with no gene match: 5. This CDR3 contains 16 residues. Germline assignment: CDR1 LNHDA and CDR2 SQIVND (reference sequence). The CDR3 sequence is CASSRTGDLAKNIQYF. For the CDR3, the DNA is TGTGCCAGTAGTCGGACAGGGGATCTAGCCAAAAACATTCAGTACTTC.

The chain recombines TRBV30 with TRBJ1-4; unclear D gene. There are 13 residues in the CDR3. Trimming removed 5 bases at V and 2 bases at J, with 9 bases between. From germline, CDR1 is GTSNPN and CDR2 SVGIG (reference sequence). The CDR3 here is CAWGRTTNEKLFF. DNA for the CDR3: TGTGCCTGGGGACGGACCACTAATGAAAAACTGTTTTTT.

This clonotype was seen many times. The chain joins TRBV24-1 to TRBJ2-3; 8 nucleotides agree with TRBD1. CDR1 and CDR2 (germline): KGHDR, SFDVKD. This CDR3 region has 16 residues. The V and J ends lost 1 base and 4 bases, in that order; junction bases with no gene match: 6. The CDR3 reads CATSDFAGTGADTQYF. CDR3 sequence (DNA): TGTGCCACCAGTGATTTCGCGGGGACAGGAGCAGATACGCAGTATTTT.

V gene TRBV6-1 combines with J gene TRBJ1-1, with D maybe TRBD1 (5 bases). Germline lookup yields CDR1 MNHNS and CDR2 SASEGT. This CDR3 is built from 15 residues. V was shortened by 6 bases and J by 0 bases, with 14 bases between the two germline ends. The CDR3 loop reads CASRTTQGLNTEAFF. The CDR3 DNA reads TGTGCCAGCAGAACGACTCAGGGCCTGAACACTGAAGCTTTCTTT.